This entry is about one TCR beta chain. Its specificity is unknown. CD45RO/CCR7/CD25/CD127/CD95/CD27 staining was used to isolate CD4+ naive, central memory, regulatory and stem cell-like memory cells by sorting. Germline V lookup: CDR1 SNHLY, CDR2 FYNNEI. Trimming took 5 bases from V and 4 from J; bases not matched to a gene: 8. The CDR3 loop spans 16 amino acids. The data derive from a study of beta chain features in type 1 diabetes. Findings and caveats of the study: Highly expressing activated T cells could be over-counted with a cDNA template. Significant though moderate, a shortening of TCRB CDR3s appeared in all four CD4+ subsets of Type 1 diabetes patients.

The entirety of the isolated RNA underwent reverse transcription, so expressed TCRB transcripts were sequenced. Sequencing used immunoSEQ multiplex PCR; TCRdb keeps in-frame clones, though not all of them. The data hold hundreds of thousands of clones, with 9.5% to 13% observed a single time. The receptor was isolated from a man aged 25-45 years with type 1 diabetes. The sample comprised naive CD4+ T cells from blood. V and J are TRBV2 and TRBJ2-2, with TRBD1 matching over 9 bases. In DNA form, the CDR3 reads TGTGCCAGCAGTAACCGGCCGGGACAGGGCACCGGGGAGCTGTTTTTT. Translating it yields CASSNRPGQGTGELFF.